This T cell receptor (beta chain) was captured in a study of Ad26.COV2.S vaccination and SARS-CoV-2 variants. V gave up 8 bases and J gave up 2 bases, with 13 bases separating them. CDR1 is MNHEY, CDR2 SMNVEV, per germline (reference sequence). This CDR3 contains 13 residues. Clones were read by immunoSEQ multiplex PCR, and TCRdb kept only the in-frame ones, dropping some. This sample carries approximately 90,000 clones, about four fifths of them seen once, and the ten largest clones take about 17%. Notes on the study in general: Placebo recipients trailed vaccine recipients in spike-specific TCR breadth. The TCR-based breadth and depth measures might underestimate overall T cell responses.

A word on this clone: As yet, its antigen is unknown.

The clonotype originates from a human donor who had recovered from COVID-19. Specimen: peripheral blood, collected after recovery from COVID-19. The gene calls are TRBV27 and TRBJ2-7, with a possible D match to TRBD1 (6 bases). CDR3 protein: CASATGTTYEQYF. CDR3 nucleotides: TGTGCCAGCGCCACCGGGACAACCTACGAGCAGTACTTC.